This TCR beta chain was recovered during a study of shared clonotypes between healthy human individuals. Whole-study findings and limits: Investigators expected sequencing depth to affect clonotype sharing among donors. Exclusively blood specimens were collected; tissue repertoires likely differ. Non-shared clonotypes displayed generation probabilities falling below those of clonotypes present in all four donors.

About this clone itself: Its target is not known.

Produced via immunoSEQ multiplex PCR; TCRdb's table is partial and in-frame only. The table has approximately 2,000,000 clones, about 90% seen once. This CDR3 has 16 residues. V was trimmed by 4 bases and J by 2 bases, leaving 17 bases between them. Per the germline V gene, CDR1 is MDHEN and CDR2 is SYDVKM. Caucasian adults living in Nashville, Tennessee, provided all samples. The chain is built from TRBV28 and TRBJ2-5, with unresolved D. The sequence derives from a young man in good health. Some clones in this sample may be carry-over from other donors' samples. Material for sequencing was naive CD4+ T cells from PBMCs. Subset here: CD45RA+ positively selected. CDR3 nucleotide sequence: TGTGCCAGCAGTTCCGCCGTTATTGGGGAACAAGAGACCCAGTACTTC. This gives the protein CASSSAVIGEQETQYF.